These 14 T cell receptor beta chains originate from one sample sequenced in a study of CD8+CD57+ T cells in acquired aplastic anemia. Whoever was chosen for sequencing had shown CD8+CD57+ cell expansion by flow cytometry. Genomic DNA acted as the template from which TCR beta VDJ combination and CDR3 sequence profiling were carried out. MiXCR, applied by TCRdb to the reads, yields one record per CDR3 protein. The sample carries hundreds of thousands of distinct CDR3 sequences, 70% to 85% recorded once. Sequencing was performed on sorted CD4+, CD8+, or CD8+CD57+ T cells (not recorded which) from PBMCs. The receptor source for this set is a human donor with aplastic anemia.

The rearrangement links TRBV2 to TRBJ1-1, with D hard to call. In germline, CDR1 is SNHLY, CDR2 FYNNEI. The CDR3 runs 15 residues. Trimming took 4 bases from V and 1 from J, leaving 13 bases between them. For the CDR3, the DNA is TGTGCCAGCAGTGGGGATGTGGCAGCGAACACTGAAGCTTTCTTT. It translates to CASSGDVAANTEAFF.

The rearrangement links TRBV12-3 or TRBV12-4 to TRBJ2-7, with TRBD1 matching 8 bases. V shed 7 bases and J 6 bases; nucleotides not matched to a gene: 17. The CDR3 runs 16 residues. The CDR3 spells CASIPPGQANLAEQYV. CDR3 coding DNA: TGTGCCAGCATCCCACCGGGACAGGCGAACCTGGCCGAGCAGTACGTC.

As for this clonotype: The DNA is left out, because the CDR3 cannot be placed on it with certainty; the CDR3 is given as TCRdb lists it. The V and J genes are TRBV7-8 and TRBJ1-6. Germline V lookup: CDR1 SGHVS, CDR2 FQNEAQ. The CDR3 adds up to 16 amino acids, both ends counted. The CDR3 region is CASSFTSAMSSSSVHF.

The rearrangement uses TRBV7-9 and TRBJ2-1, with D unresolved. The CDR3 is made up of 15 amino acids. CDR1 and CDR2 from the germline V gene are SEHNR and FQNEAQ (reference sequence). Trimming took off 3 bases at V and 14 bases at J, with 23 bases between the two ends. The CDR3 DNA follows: TGTGCCAGCAGCTTTGAAAGAAGCGCGTACAACGATGAGTTCTTC. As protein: CASSFERSAYNDEFF.

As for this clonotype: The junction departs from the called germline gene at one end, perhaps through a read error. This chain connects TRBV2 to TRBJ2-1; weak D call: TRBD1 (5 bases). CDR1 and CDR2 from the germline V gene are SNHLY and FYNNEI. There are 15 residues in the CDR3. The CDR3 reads CASRQDSSSYNEQFF. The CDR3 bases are TGCGCCAGCAGACAAGACAGCAGCTCCTACAATGAGCAGTTCTTC. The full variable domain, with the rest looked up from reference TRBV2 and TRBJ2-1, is EPEVTQTPSHQVTQMGQEVILRCVPISNHLYFYWYRQILGQKVEFLVSFYNNEISEKSEIFDDQFSVERPDGSNFTLKIRSTKLEDSAMYFCASRQDSSSYNEQFFGPGTRLTVL.

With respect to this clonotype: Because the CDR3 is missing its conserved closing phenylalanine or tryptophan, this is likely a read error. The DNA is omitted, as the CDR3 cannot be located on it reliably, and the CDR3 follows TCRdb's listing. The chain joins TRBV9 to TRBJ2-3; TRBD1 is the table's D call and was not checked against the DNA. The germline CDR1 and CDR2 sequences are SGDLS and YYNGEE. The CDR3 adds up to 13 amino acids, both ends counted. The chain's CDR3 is CASSDGTARNQPL.

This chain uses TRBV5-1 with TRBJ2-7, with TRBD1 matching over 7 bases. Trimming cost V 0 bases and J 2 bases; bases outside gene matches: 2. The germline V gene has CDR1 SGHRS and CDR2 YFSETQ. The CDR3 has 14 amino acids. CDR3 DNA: TGCGCCAGCAGCTTGGGGGACAGCCCCTACGAGCAGTACTTC. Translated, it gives CASSLGDSPYEQYF.

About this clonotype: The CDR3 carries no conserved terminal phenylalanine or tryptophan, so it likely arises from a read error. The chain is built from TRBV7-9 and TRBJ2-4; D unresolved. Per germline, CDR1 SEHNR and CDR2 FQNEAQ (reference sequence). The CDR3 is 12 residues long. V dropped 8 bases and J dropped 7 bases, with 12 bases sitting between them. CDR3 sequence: CASGGDGNIQYV. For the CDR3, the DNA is TGTGCCAGCGGCGGTGATGGGAACATTCAGTACGTC.

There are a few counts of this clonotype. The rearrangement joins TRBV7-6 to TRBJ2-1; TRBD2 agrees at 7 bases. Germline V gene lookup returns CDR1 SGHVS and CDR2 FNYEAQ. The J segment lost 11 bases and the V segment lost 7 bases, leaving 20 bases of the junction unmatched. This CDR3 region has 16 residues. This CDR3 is CASTLGRVPAGAKQFF. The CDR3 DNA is TGTGCCAGCACCCTAGGGAGGGTCCCCGCTGGGGCCAAGCAGTTCTTC.

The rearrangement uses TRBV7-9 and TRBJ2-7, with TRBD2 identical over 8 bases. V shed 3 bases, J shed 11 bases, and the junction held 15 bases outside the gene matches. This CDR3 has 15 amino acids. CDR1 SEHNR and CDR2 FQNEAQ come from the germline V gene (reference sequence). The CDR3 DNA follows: TGTGCCAGCAGCTTGGAAGGATGCGGGGGGAACGATGAGTACGTC. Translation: CASSLEGCGGNDEYV.

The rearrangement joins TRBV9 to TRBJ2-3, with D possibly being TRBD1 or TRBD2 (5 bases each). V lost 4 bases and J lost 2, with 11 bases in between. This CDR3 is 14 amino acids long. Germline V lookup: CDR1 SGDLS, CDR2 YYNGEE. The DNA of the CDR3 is TGTGCCAGCAGCCCCTGGGGGAACACAGATACGCAGTATTTT. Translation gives CASSPWGNTDTQYF.

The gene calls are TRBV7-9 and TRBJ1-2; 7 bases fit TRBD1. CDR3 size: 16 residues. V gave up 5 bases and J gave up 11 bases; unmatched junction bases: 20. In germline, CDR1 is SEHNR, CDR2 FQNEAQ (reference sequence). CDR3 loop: CASSPAQGRNTEEYTF. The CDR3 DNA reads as TGTGCCAGCAGCCCAGCACAGGGGCGGAACACCGAGGAGTACACCTTC. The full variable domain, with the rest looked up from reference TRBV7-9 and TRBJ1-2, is DTGVSQNPRHKITKRGQNVTFRCDPISEHNRLYWYRQTLGQGPEFLTYFQNEAQLEKSRLLSDRFSAERPKGSFSTLEIQRTEQGDSAMYLCASSPAQGRNTEEYTFGSGTRLTVV.

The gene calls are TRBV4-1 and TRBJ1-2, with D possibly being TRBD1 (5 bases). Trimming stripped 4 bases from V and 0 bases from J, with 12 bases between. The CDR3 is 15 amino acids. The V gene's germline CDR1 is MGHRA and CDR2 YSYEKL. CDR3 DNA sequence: TGCGCCAGCAGCCCCACCGGGACCGCTAACTATGGCTACACCTTC. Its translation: CASSPTGTANYGYTF.

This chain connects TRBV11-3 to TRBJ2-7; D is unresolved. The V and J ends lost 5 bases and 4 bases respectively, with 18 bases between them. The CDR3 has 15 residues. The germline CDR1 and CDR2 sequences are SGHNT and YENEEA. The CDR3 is CASSPVDGLGYEQYF. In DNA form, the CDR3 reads TGTGCCAGCAGCCCCGTTGACGGGCTCGGGTACGAGCAGTACTTC.